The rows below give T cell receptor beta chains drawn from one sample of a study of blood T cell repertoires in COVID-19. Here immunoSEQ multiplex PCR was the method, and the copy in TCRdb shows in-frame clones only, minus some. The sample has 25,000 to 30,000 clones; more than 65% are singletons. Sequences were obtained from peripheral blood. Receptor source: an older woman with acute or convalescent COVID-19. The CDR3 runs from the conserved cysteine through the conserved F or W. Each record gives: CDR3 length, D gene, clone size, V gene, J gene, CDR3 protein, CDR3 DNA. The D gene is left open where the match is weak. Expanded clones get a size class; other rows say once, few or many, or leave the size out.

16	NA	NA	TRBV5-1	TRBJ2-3	CASSPGSSPWTDTQYF	TGCGCCAGCAGCCCAGGTAGTTCCCCATGGACAGATACGCAGTATTTT
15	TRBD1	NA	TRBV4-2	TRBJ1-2	CASSRETTGKIGYTF	TGTGCCAGCAGCCGAGAAACGACAGGGAAGATTGGCTACACCTTC
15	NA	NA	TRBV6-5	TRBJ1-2	CATRTGPAGNYGYTF	TGTGCCACCCGCACGGGGCCAGCGGGTAACTATGGCTACACCTTC
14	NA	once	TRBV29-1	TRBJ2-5	CSVGPGQPFETQYF	NA
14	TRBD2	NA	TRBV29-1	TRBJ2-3	CSVEIAGGVGTQYF	TGCAGCGTTGAAATAGCGGGGGGGGTAGGTACGCAGTATTTT
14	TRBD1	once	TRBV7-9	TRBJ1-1	CASSPQGALSEAFF	TGTGCCAGCAGCCCACAGGGGGCTCTATCTGAAGCTTTCTTT
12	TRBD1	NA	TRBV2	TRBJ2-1	CASRDRINEQFF	TGTGCCAGCAGGGACAGGATCAATGAGCAGTTCTTC
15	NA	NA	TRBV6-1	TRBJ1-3	CASSDQGSSGNTIYF	TGTGCCAGCAGTGATCAGGGGTCTTCTGGAAACACCATATATTTT
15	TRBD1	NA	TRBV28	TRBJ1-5	CASSGTVRGNQPQHF	TGTGCCAGCAGTGGGACAGTAAGGGGCAATCAGCCCCAGCATTTT
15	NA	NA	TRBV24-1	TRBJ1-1	CATSDVRRTGTEAFF	TGTGCCACCAGCGATGTACGCCGAACGGGCACTGAAGCTTTCTTT
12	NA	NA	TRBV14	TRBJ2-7	CASSQQALVQYF	TGTGCCAGCAGCCAACAGGCTCTGGTGCAGTACTTC
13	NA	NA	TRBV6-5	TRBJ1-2	CASSYSRHYGYTF	TGTGCCAGCAGTTACTCGAGGCACTATGGCTACACCTTC
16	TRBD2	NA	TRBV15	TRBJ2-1	CATSREISGGYNEQFF	TGTGCCACCAGCAGGGAAATTAGCGGGGGCTACAATGAGCAGTTCTTC
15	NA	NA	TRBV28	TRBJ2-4	CASSFRAGAKNIQYF	TGTGCCAGCAGTTTCAGGGCCGGAGCCAAAAACATTCAGTACTTC
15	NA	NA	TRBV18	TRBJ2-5	CASSPVAGAGGTQYF	TGTGCCAGCTCACCAGTGGCGGGGGCCGGGGGGACCCAGTACTTC
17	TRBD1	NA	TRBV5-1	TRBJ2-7	CASSSYSLGQGINEQYF	TGCGCCAGCAGCTCCTACTCCCTCGGACAGGGAATCAACGAGCAGTACTTC
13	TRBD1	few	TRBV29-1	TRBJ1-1	CSAPGTANTEAFF	TGCAGCGCACCCGGGACAGCAAACACTGAAGCTTTCTTT
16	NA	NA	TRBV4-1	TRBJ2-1	CASTLSRGLPPNEQFF	TGCGCCAGCACCCTGAGTCGGGGATTGCCCCCCAATGAGCAGTTCTTC
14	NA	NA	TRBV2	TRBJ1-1	CASILFGGNTEAFF	TGTGCCAGCATCTTATTCGGAGGGAACACTGAAGCTTTCTTT
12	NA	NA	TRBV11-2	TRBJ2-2	CASSLYSGELFF	TGTGCCAGCAGCTTATACTCCGGGGAGCTGTTTTTT
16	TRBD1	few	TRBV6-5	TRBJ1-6	CASSYSGQPFNSPLHF	TGTGCCAGCAGTTACTCGGGACAGCCCTTTAATTCACCCCTCCACTTT
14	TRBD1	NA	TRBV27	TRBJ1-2	CASRQTGANYGYTF	TGTGCCAGCAGACAAACAGGGGCTAACTATGGCTACACCTTC
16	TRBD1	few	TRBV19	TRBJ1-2	CASSGARQGLNYGYTF	TGTGCCAGTAGCGGGGCCCGACAGGGTTTGAACTATGGCTACACCTTC
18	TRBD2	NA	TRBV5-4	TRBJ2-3	CASSLTRTSGGAEDTQYF	TGTGCCAGCAGCTTAACACGGACTAGCGGGGGGGCTGAAGATACGCAGTATTTT
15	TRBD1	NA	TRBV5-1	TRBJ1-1	CASTPQTGVNTEAFF	TGCGCCAGCACCCCACAGACAGGGGTGAACACTGAAGCTTTCTTT
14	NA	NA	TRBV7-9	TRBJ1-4	CASSLRSGNEKLFF	TGTGCCAGCAGCTTACGGTCGGGGAATGAAAAACTGTTTTTT
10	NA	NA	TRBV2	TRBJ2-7	CASSQYEQYF	TGTGCCAGCAGTCAATACGAGCAGTACTTC
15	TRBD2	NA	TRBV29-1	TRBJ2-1	CSVGLAGAVEGEQFF	TGCAGCGTTGGGCTAGCGGGGGCCGTGGAGGGTGAGCAGTTCTTC
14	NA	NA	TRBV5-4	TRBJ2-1	CASSLGGPRDEQFF	TGTGCCAGCAGCTTGGGGGGGCCCCGTGATGAGCAGTTCTTC
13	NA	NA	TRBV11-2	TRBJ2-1	CASSLSDRPGQFF	TGTGCCAGCAGCTTATCTGACAGGCCCGGGCAGTTCTTC
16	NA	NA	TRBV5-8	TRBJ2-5	CASSRGRGALRETQYF	TGTGCCAGCAGCAGAGGACGGGGGGCGCTTAGGGAGACCCAGTACTTC
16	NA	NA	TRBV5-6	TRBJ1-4	CASSMTARKGNEKLFF	TGTGCCAGCAGCATGACGGCGAGGAAAGGAAATGAAAAACTGTTTTTT
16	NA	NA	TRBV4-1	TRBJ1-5	CASSQEGTEGNQPQHF	TGCGCCAGCAGCCAAGAAGGGACTGAAGGCAATCAGCCCCAGCATTTT
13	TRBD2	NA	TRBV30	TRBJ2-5	CAWSVAGGGTQYF	TGTGCCTGGAGTGTAGCGGGGGGCGGGACCCAGTACTTC
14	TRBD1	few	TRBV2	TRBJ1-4	CASSEQGGNEKLFF	TGTGCCAGCAGTGAACAGGGGGGTAATGAAAAACTGTTTTTT
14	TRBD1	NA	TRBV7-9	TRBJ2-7	CASRSDRVFDEQYF	TGTGCCAGCCGGAGCGACAGGGTGTTCGACGAGCAGTACTTC
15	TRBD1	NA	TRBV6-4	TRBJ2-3	CASSAGTGGTNTQYF	TGTGCCAGCAGTGCCGGGACAGGGGGCACTAATACGCAGTATTTT
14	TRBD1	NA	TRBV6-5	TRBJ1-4	CASSNGQGFTKLFF	TGTGCCAGCAGTAACGGACAGGGGTTTACGAAACTGTTTTTT
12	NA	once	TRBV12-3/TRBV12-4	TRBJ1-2	CASTQGNDGYTF	TGTGCCAGCACTCAGGGGAACGATGGCTACACCTTC
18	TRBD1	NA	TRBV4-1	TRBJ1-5	CASSQDVERGPFNQPQHF	TGCGCCAGCAGCCAAGATGTTGAGAGGGGGCCATTCAATCAGCCCCAGCATTTT
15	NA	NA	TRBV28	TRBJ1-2	CASSLGQGGGYGYTF	TGTGCCAGCAGTTTAGGGCAGGGAGGCGGCTATGGCTACACCTTC
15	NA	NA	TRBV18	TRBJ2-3	CASSPLGGFTDTQYF	TGTGCCAGCTCACCTCTTGGGGGCTTCACAGATACGCAGTATTTT
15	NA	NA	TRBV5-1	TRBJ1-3	CASSLVAGPGNTIYF	TGCGCCAGCAGCTTGGTAGCGGGGCCTGGAAACACCATATATTTT
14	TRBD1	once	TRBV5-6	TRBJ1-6	CASSSTGANSPLHF	TGTGCCAGCAGCTCGACAGGGGCTAATTCACCCCTCCACTTT
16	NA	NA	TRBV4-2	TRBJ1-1	CASSQELGRWNTEAFF	TGTGCCAGCAGCCAAGAATTGGGCCGTTGGAACACTGAAGCTTTCTTT
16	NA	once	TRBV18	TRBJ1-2	CASSPVEAGPRYGYTF	TGTGCCAGCTCACCCGTGGAGGCCGGCCCCCGGTATGGCTACACCTTC
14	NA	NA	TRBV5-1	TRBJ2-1	CASSLARQDNEQFF	TGCGCCAGCAGCTTGGCCCGACAAGACAATGAGCAGTTCTTC
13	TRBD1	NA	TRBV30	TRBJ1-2	CAWSVQGKVGYTF	TGTGCCTGGAGTGTACAGGGGAAGGTTGGCTACACCTTC